Given below is one T cell receptor beta chain in context. TCRdb keeps only in-frame clones here, not all; method: immunoSEQ multiplex PCR. Here the sample spans some 390,000 clones, around 84% being singletons. The V and J ends lost 8 bases and 3 bases respectively, with 17 bases between them. The CDR3 spans 14 residues. Germline CDR1 and CDR2: SGHVS and FQNEAQ. The data were obtained in a study of blood T cell repertoires in COVID-19. At the level of the study: Spain, Italy and the United States supplied samples that represented acute and convalescent COVID-19. T cells, B-cell-depleted T cells, or PBMCs provided the cDNA or gDNA that served as material.

The TCR comes from a human donor in a cohort sampled during active COVID-19. J is TRBJ2-7 and V is TRBV7-8; D is perhaps TRBD1 (7 bases). Sequencing input: peripheral blood. CDR3 protein: CASQGGLGRYEQYF. In DNA form, the CDR3 reads TGTGCCAGCCAGGGGGGTTTAGGGCGCTACGAGCAGTACTTC.